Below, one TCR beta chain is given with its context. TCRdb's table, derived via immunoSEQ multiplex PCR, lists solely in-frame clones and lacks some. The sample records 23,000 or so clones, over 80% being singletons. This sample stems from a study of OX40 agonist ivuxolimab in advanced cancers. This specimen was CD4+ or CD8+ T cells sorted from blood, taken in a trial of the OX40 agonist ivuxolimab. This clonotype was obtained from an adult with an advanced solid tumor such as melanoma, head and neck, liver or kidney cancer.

CDR3 coding DNA: TGTGCCAGCCGACCGGGACAGGTCAACTACGAGCAGTACTTC. Translation gives CASRPGQVNYEQYF. V gene TRBV6-5 combines with J gene TRBJ2-7; 8 positions match TRBD1. With V trimmed by 8 bases and J by 3 bases, 9 bases remained unmatched. This CDR3 region has 14 residues. The germline gives CDR1 MNHEY, CDR2 SVGAGI.